This T cell receptor (beta chain) derives from a study of cytomegalovirus exposure and HLA in healthy donors. Comments on this clone: The same CDR3 also results from other DNA sequences found in this sample.

The assay was immunoSEQ multiplex PCR, and TCRdb's table has in-frame clones only and misses some. The sample yields 200,000 or so clones, approximately 82% seen once. Germline CDR1 reads GTSNPN; CDR2 reads SVGIG (reference sequence). V dropped 0 bases and J dropped 5; count of bases not matched to a gene: 1. CDR3 length: 13 amino acids. Specimen: PBMCs. The chain links TRBV30 to TRBJ1-5; 7 nucleotides line up with TRBD1. The origin of this receptor is a woman under 30 in good health and CMV-seronegative. The chain's CDR3 is CAWSVQGDQPQHF. CDR3 DNA sequence: TGTGCCTGGAGTGTCCAGGGGGATCAGCCCCAGCATTTT.